This passage covers 2 T cell receptor beta chains from one sample sequenced in a study of T cells in Graves' hyperthyroidism and ophthalmopathy. Authors of the study amplified TCR beta CDR3 regions from RNA transcripts. The TCR CDR3 first-round RT-PCR relied on the HTBI primer set. One entry per CDR3 protein results from TCRdb running MiXCR on the multiplex PCR reads. Seen here are 300,000 to 400,000 distinct CDR3 sequences, roughly an eighth observed once, and the top ten hold roughly 9.2%. Input material: blood. The receptors come from a young woman with Graves' hyperthyroidism.

The chain couples TRBV20-1 to TRBJ1-3; 8 nucleotides align to TRBD1. Germline V lookup: CDR1 DFQATT, CDR2 SNEGSKA (reference sequence). V lost 7 bases and J lost 0; bases outside the gene matches: 11. The CDR3 runs 16 residues. CDR3 sequence: CSGHRTGSFSGNTIYF. DNA for the CDR3: TGCAGTGGTCACCGGACAGGGAGCTTCTCTGGAAACACCATATATTTT.

This clonotype was observed at least ten times. The chain links TRBV2 to TRBJ2-5; D remains unclear. This CDR3 is built from 12 residues. V gave up 5 bases and J gave up 6 bases, with 10 bases separating them. Germline lookup yields CDR1 SNHLY and CDR2 FYNNEI. The chain's CDR3 is CASSTLRKTQYF. CDR3 DNA sequence: TGTGCCAGCAGTACCCTCCGAAAGACCCAGTACTTC.